These 17 T cell receptor beta chains were all obtained from the same sample, sequenced in a study of cytomegalovirus exposure and HLA in healthy donors. Amplification used 60 Vbeta primers and 13 Jbeta primers. Assay used: immunoSEQ multiplex PCR; TCRdb lists only in-frame clones, some missing. The sample records more than 100,000 clones, around 78% being singletons. Sequencing was carried out using PBMCs. These receptors were taken from a woman younger than 35 in good health and CMV-seronegative.

J is TRBJ2-1 and V is TRBV5-1; perhaps TRBD1 as D (6 bases). From germline, CDR1 is SGHRS and CDR2 YFSETQ. The CDR3 has 15 residues. V lost 2 bases and J 0 bases, leaving 9 bases between the germline ends. Written as DNA, the CDR3 is TGCGCCAGCAGCTTCGGACAGCCCTCCTACAATGAGCAGTTCTTC. Its translation: CASSFGQPSYNEQFF. The variable domain in full, with the rest retrieved from reference TRBV5-1 and TRBJ2-1, is KAGVTQTPRYLIKTRGQQVTLSCSPISGHRSVSWYQQTPGQGLQFLFEYFSETQRNKGNFPGRFSGRQFSNSRSEMNVSTLELGDSALYLCASSFGQPSYNEQFFGPGTRLTVL.

The V gene is TRBV30, the J gene TRBJ1-1, with 10 nucleotides matching TRBD1. The ends lost 3 bases at V and 4 bases at J; junction bases unmatched: 8. The CDR3 consists of 15 residues. Germline CDR1 reads GTSNPN; CDR2 reads SVGIG (reference sequence). The DNA for the CDR3 is TGTGCCTGGAGAATCCCGGGACAGGGGTTCACTGAAGCTTTCTTT. Protein product: CAWRIPGQGFTEAFF. The full variable domain, its missing parts supplied by reference TRBV30 and TRBJ1-1, is SQTIHQWPATLVQPVGSPLSLECTVEGTSNPNLYWYRQAAGRGLQLLFYSVGIGQISSEVPQNLSASRPQDRQFILSSKKLLLSDSGFYLCAWRIPGQGFTEAFFGQGTRLTVV.

The chain links TRBV9 to TRBJ1-5, with TRBD1 identical over 9 bases. Germline V gene data show CDR1 as SGDLS and CDR2 as YYNGEE. The CDR3 contains 15 residues. V gave up 4 bases and J gave up 5 bases; unmatched junction bases: 7. CDR3 sequence: CASSQTWDRDQPQHF. The CDR3 DNA is TGTGCCAGCAGCCAAACTTGGGACAGGGATCAGCCCCAGCATTTT.

This chain connects TRBV6-5 to TRBJ2-2; D unresolved. Germline V CDR1 and CDR2: MNHEY, SVGAGI. Trimming left V 6 bases short and J 5 bases short, with 10 bases between. This CDR3 region has 13 residues. CDR3 region: CASRLIRTGELFF. In DNA, the CDR3 is TGTGCCAGCAGACTTATACGAACCGGGGAGCTGTTTTTT.

The rearrangement uses TRBV18 and TRBJ2-7; TRBD2 agrees at 10 bases. This CDR3 is 18 amino acids long. Germline assignment: CDR1 KGHSH and CDR2 LQKENI. V was clipped by 4 bases and J by 2 bases; unmatched bases: 14. The CDR3 sequence is CASSRTFKAGGPTYEQYF. In nucleotides, the CDR3 is TGTGCCAGCTCACGGACCTTCAAAGCGGGAGGGCCCACCTACGAGCAGTACTTC.

Only a few counts were recorded for this clone. The gene calls are TRBV5-1 and TRBJ2-7; D is perhaps TRBD1 (5 bases). This CDR3 comprises 14 residues. CDR1 is SGHRS, CDR2 YFSETQ, per germline. The germline V and J ends were trimmed by 1 base and 2 bases, with 10 bases remaining between them. DNA for the CDR3: TGCGCCAGCAGCTTGTCAGGGTCCCCCTACGAGCAGTACTTC. Encoded protein: CASSLSGSPYEQYF.

The gene calls are TRBV10-1 and TRBJ2-7, with a tentative D call TRBD2 (7 bases). Germline-derived CDR1 and CDR2 are WNHNN and SYGVQD (reference sequence). The CDR3 is made up of 15 amino acids. Deletions cut 8 bases from V and 7 bases from J, with 24 bases between. The CDR3 here is CASSSGLGGAREQYF. CDR3 DNA: TGCGCCAGCTCCTCCGGTTTAGGGGGGGCGCGTGAGCAGTACTTC.

The chain joins TRBV28 to TRBJ2-7, with a possible D match to TRBD2 (5 bases). The ends were cut back, 2 bases at V and 7 bases at J, with 9 bases in the middle. Germline V gene lookup returns CDR1 MDHEN and CDR2 SYDVKM. The length of the CDR3 is 12 residues. CDR3: CASSLRSGEQYF. The CDR3 DNA follows: TGTGCCAGCAGTTTACGGTCGGGGGAGCAGTACTTC.

V is TRBV2 and J is TRBJ2-5; D uncertain. The CDR3 has 13 residues. CDR1 is SNHLY, CDR2 FYNNEI, per germline. The germline V and J ends were trimmed by 6 bases and 5 bases, with 13 bases remaining between them. The CDR3 loop is CASSRLWRETQYF. The CDR3 DNA is TGTGCCAGCAGCCGACTCTGGCGGGAGACCCAGTACTTC.

This clone has a handful of counts. This chain connects TRBV5-1 to TRBJ1-1, with 8 bases aligning to TRBD1. The germline CDR1 and CDR2 sequences are SGHRS and YFSETQ. V lost 4 bases to trimming and J lost 1 base; unmatched junction nucleotides: 12. This CDR3 spans 17 amino acids. CDR3: CASSPTGQGGWNTEAFF. In DNA, the CDR3 is TGCGCCAGCAGCCCAACCGGACAGGGTGGCTGGAACACTGAAGCTTTCTTT. Combining the CDR3 with reference TRBV5-1 and TRBJ1-1 gives the whole variable domain KAGVTQTPRYLIKTRGQQVTLSCSPISGHRSVSWYQQTPGQGLQFLFEYFSETQRNKGNFPGRFSGRQFSNSRSEMNVSTLELGDSALYLCASSPTGQGGWNTEAFFGQGTRLTVV.

This clone has just a few counts. The chain links TRBV6-1 to TRBJ1-2; D unresolved. CDR1 is MNHNS and CDR2 is SASEGT in the germline V gene. The V gene lost 6 bases and the J gene lost 4 bases, with 12 bases spanning the gap. There are 13 residues in the CDR3. CDR3 protein: CASSEAGIYGYTF. The DNA for the CDR3 is TGTGCCAGCAGCGAGGCGGGAATCTATGGCTACACCTTC.

A note on this clone: This sample also contains other DNA sequences that code for the same CDR3. The V gene is TRBV29-1, the J gene TRBJ1-2, with D hard to call. The germline V and J ends were trimmed by 6 bases and 6 bases, with 8 bases remaining between them. The CDR3 totals 10 residues. Germline V gene lookup returns CDR1 SQVTM and CDR2 ANQGSEA. The CDR3 loop is CSVRENGYTF. The DNA for the CDR3 is TGCAGCGTCCGAGAGAATGGCTACACCTTC.

The count of this clone is one. The gene calls are TRBV7-6 and TRBJ2-7; D remains ambiguous. V was clipped by 1 base and J by 0 bases, with 4 bases between them. The CDR3 covers 13 residues. Germline values: CDR1 SGHVS, CDR2 FNYEAQ. CDR3 bases: TGTGCCAGCAGCTTAGGGGCCTCCTACGAGCAGTACTTC. Translated: CASSLGASYEQYF.

This chain uses TRBV10-3 with TRBJ1-2, with a possible D match to TRBD1 (6 bases). The CDR3 has 13 amino acids. CDR1 is ENHRY, CDR2 SYGVKD, per germline. Trimming removed 3 bases from V and 4 bases from J, with 9 bases in between. DNA for the CDR3: TGTGCCATCAGTGAAGGGGGGGCCTATGGCTACACCTTC. Its protein is CAISEGGAYGYTF.

This sequence joins TRBV15 and TRBJ2-1; 9 nucleotides match TRBD2. Trimming removed 8 bases from V and 2 bases from J; junction bases left unmatched: 1. CDR1 is LNHNV and CDR2 is YYDKDF in the germline V gene (reference sequence). This CDR3 comprises 13 residues. DNA for the CDR3: TGTGCCACCGGGACTAGCACCTACAATGAGCAGTTCTTC. It specifies CATGTSTYNEQFF.

This clone was picked up one time. The V and J genes are TRBV29-1 and TRBJ2-2; 14 bases align to TRBD2. Germline trimming cut 5 bases from V and 4 bases from J; bases unmatched to any gene: 3. Germline loops: CDR1 SQVTM, CDR2 ANQGSEA. The CDR3 consists of 15 residues. CDR3: CSVSGTSGSTGELFF. The CDR3 DNA sequence: TGCAGCGTTTCCGGGACTAGCGGGAGCACCGGGGAGCTGTTTTTT.

The chain is built from TRBV29-1 and TRBJ1-1; D remains unclear. Germline-derived CDR1 and CDR2 are SQVTM and ANQGSEA. The V gene lost 1 base and the J gene lost 5 bases, with 11 bases spanning the gap. The CDR3 is made up of 13 amino acids. For the CDR3, the DNA is TGCAGCGTTGAAGGTCCAGCGCGGACTGAAGCTTTCTTT. Translating gives CSVEGPARTEAFF.